The 16 T cell receptor beta chains presented below share a single source sample, sequenced in a study of identifying expanded T cells in peripheral blood. Libraries were prepared by immunoSEQ multiplex PCR; TCRdb keeps only in-frame clonotypes and omits some of them. The top ten clones hold approximately 7% of a sample with 75,000 to 95,000 clones, around nine tenths of them seen once. Sequenced material: blood. These TCRs come from a person between 18 and 69 years old in good health.

The table lists this clone with a few counts. The chain joins TRBV29-1 to TRBJ1-5, with D possibly TRBD1 on 6 matching bases. This CDR3 is 12 amino acids long. With 6 bases removed from V and 5 bases from J, the gap between germline ends came to 11 bases. Per germline, CDR1 SQVTM and CDR2 ANQGSEA. The CDR3 reads CSVGARDQPQHF. CDR3 DNA sequence: TGCAGCGTGGGGGCCAGGGATCAGCCCCAGCATTTT. Using reference TRBV29-1 and TRBJ1-5 for the parts outside the CDR3, the full variable domain is SAVISQKPSRDICQRGTSLTIQCQVDSQVTMMFWYRQQPGQSLTLIATANQGSEATYESGFVIDKFPISRPNLTFSTLTVSNMSPEDSSIYLCSVGARDQPQHFGDGTRLSIL.

V gene TRBV5-1 combines with J gene TRBJ2-7; weak D call: TRBD2 (5 bases). Trimming left V 2 bases short and J 0 bases short, with 12 bases between. The germline CDR1 and CDR2 sequences are SGHRS and YFSETQ. The CDR3 runs to 15 residues. The CDR3 nucleotides read TGCGCCAGCAGCTTCGAAGCCGGACTCTCCTACGAGCAGTACTTC. Protein sequence: CASSFEAGLSYEQYF.

V gene TRBV9 combines with J gene TRBJ2-2; 8 bases map to TRBD2. V was clipped by 5 bases and J by 5 bases; unmatched bases: 11. This CDR3 contains 16 residues. Germline CDR1 and CDR2: SGDLS and YYNGEE. The chain's CDR3 is CASSPRAGVGTGELFF. The CDR3 coding sequence is TGTGCCAGCAGTCCGAGAGCGGGAGTGGGGACCGGGGAGCTGTTTTTT.

The chain joins TRBV5-1 to TRBJ1-1; D is unresolved. The CDR3 spans 16 residues. Germline-derived CDR1 and CDR2 are SGHRS and YFSETQ. Between the trimmed V and J ends, which lost 4 bases and 1 base, there was a span of 17 bases. The CDR3 is CASSRDNTAKNTEAFF. CDR3 DNA: TGCGCCAGCAGCCGCGATAATACAGCAAAGAACACTGAAGCTTTCTTT.

The chain is built from TRBV28 and TRBJ1-1; possibly TRBD1 for D (6 bases). CDR3 length: 11 amino acids. Trimming took 10 bases from V and 10 from J, leaving 16 bases between them. Germline CDR1 reads MDHEN; CDR2 reads SYDVKM. The DNA for the CDR3 is TGTGCCACCGGTGGGGGGCGCACAGCTTTCTTT. Translated: CATGGGRTAFF.

This clone was counted only a few times. The gene calls are TRBV29-1 and TRBJ2-1; 7 positions match TRBD1. Germline values: CDR1 SQVTM, CDR2 ANQGSEA. Trimming removed 6 bases from V and 4 bases from J; junction bases left unmatched: 6. This CDR3 is built from 13 residues. The CDR3, as DNA: TGCAGCGTGGAGGACAGGCGATACAATGAGCAGTTCTTC. Protein: CSVEDRRYNEQFF.

The J gene is TRBJ2-5, the V gene TRBV12-5; D possibly corresponds to TRBD1 (5 bases). The CDR3 totals 14 residues. Trimming cost V 5 bases and J 5 bases, with 15 bases left between them. Per the germline V gene, CDR1 is LGHNT and CDR2 is FRNRAP. CDR3: CASGPPQGAETQYF. CDR3 bases: TGTGCTAGTGGTCCCCCCCAGGGTGCGGAGACCCAGTACTTC. Variable domain in full (rest from reference TRBV12-5 and TRBJ2-5): DARVTQTPRHKVTEMGQEVTMRCQPILGHNTVFWYRQTMMQGLELLAYFRNRAPLDDSGMPKDRFSAEMPDATLATLKIQPSEPRDSAVYFCASGPPQGAETQYFGPGTRLLVL.

The chain uses TRBV30 and TRBJ2-2; perhaps TRBD1 as D (5 bases). The CDR3 runs to 13 residues. Trimming cost V 2 bases and J 4 bases, with 8 bases left between them. Germline V gene data show CDR1 as GTSNPN and CDR2 as SVGIG (reference sequence). CDR3 sequence reads: CAWSMQGTGELFF. The CDR3 nucleotides read TGTGCCTGGAGTATGCAGGGCACCGGGGAGCTGTTTTTT.

The J gene is TRBJ2-1, the V gene TRBV27; tentatively, D is TRBD1 (6 bases). The length of the CDR3 is 11 residues. CDR1 is MNHEY, CDR2 SMNVEV, per germline (reference sequence). V was cut by 5 bases and J by 15 bases, with 14 bases left in between. CDR3 sequence reads: CASSKHRDVFF. The CDR3 DNA follows: TGTGCCAGCAGTAAACACAGGGATGTGTTCTTC.

V usage is TRBV5-5 and J usage is TRBJ2-1, with 9 bases matching TRBD2. J was trimmed by 15 bases and V by 3 bases; bases with no gene match: 16. Germline CDR1 SGHKS, CDR2 YYEKEE (reference sequence). The CDR3 contains 15 residues. CDR3 DNA: TGTGCCAGCAGCTACTTCCCGCAAAAGCGGGAGGAACCGTTCTTC. It encodes CASSYFPQKREEPFF.

V usage is TRBV6-1 and J usage is TRBJ1-2; D gene unclear. CDR1 is MNHNS and CDR2 is SASEGT in the germline V gene. The CDR3 runs to 12 residues. The V end was cut by 7 bases, the J end by 8 bases, with 14 bases between. CDR3 amino acids: CASKLWEGGYTF. DNA of the CDR3: TGTGCCAGCAAGCTGTGGGAGGGAGGCTACACCTTC.

The chain employs TRBV5-1 and TRBJ2-7, with TRBD2 matching 8 bases. Germline V gives CDR1 SGHRS, CDR2 YFSETQ. J gave up 0 bases and V 4 bases, and 3 bases lay outside the gene matches. CDR3 length equals 14 residues. CDR3 loop: CASSRGTSSYEQYF. CDR3 coding DNA: TGCGCCAGCAGCCGCGGGACTAGCTCCTACGAGCAGTACTTC.

The CDR3 DNA is TGTGCCATCAGCCGGGAGCGAGCCTACGAGCAGTACTTC. It specifies CAISRERAYEQYF. This sequence joins TRBV10-3 and TRBJ2-7; perhaps TRBD2 as D (6 bases). Germline lookup yields CDR1 ENHRY and CDR2 SYGVKD. V shed 6 bases and J shed 2 bases, with 11 bases lying between them. CDR3 length equals 13 residues.

The CDR3 DNA reads TGTGCCAGCTCACCACCGGGGGTCAGGATCCAAGAGACCCAGTACTTC. It translates to CASSPPGVRIQETQYF. This chain uses TRBV18 with TRBJ2-5, with D tentatively TRBD1 or TRBD2 (5 bases each). The CDR3 runs to 16 residues. Germline V lookup: CDR1 KGHSH, CDR2 LQKENI. Trimming took 0 bases from V and 1 from J, leaving 12 bases between them.

The chain recombines TRBV4-2 with TRBJ2-7, with D possibly TRBD2 on 5 matching bases. The V end lost 0 bases, the J end lost 5 bases, and 17 bases lay between the germline ends. CDR1 is LGHNA and CDR2 is YNFKEQ in the germline V gene. This CDR3 has 16 amino acids. The CDR3 bases are TGTGCCAGCAGCCAAGAGACGGGATCGGGGTACCACGAGCAGTACTTC. Translated, it gives CASSQETGSGYHEQYF.

The CDR3 nucleotides read TGTGCCACCAGCAGAGGACAGTCTAACGGGGCCCAGCATTTT. Amino acid sequence: CATSRGQSNGAQHF. The rearrangement uses TRBV15 and TRBJ1-5; tentatively, D is TRBD1 (5 bases). This CDR3 has 14 amino acids. Trimming removed 1 base from V and 11 bases from J, with 15 bases in between. The germline gives CDR1 LNHNV, CDR2 YYDKDF (reference sequence). Looking up the rest from reference TRBV15 and TRBJ1-5 gives the full variable domain: DAMVIQNPRYQVTQFGKPVTLSCSQTLNHNVMYWYQQKSSQAPKLLFHYYDKDFNNEADTPDNFQSRRPNTSFCFLDIRSPGLGDTAMYLCATSRGQSNGAQHFGDGTRLSIL.